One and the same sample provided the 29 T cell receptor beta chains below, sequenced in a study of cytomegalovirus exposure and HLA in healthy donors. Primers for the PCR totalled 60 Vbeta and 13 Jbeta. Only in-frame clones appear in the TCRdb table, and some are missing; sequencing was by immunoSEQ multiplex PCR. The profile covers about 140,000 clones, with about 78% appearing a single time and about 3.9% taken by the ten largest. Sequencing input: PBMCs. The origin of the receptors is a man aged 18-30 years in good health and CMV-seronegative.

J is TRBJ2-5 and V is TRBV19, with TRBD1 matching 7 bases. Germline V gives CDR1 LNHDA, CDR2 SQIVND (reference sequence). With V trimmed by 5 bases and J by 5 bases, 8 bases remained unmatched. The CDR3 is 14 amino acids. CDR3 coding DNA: TGTGCCAGTAGTGAGGGGGCGCGAGGGGAGACCCAGTACTTC. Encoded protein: CASSEGARGETQYF.

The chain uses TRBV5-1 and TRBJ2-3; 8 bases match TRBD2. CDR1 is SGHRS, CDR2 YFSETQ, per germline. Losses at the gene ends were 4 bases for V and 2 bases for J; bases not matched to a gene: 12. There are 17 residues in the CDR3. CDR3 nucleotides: TGCGCCAGCAGCCCGGGACTAGGAAGGGCCTTCACAGATACGCAGTATTTT. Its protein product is CASSPGLGRAFTDTQYF.

CDR3 loop: CASSLRTGDNQPQHF. DNA of the CDR3: TGCGCCAGCAGCTTACGGACAGGGGACAATCAGCCCCAGCATTTT. The J gene is TRBJ1-5, the V gene TRBV5-1; 9 bases agree with TRBD1. V lost 2 bases, J lost 3 bases, and 3 bases stayed unmatched. CDR3 length equals 15 residues. The germline gives CDR1 SGHRS, CDR2 YFSETQ.

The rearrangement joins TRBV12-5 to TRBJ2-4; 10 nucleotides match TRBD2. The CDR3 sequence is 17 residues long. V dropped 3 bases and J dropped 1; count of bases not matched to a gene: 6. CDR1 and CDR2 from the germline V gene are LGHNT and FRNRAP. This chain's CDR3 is CASGLTSGVEAKNIQYF. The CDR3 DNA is TGTGCTAGTGGTTTAACTAGCGGGGTGGAGGCCAAAAACATTCAGTACTTC.

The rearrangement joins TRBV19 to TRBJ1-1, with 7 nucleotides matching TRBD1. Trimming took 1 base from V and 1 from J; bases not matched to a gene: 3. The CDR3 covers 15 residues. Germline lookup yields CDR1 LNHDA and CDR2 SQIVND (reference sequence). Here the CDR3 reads CASSIARDRNTEAFF. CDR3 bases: TGTGCCAGTAGTATAGCCCGGGACAGGAACACTGAAGCTTTCTTT.

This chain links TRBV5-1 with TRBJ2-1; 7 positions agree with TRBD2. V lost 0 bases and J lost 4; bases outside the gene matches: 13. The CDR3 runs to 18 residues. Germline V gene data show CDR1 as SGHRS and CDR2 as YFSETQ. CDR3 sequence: CASSLGWRGLAEYNEQFF. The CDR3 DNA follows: TGCGCCAGCAGCTTGGGATGGCGGGGCCTAGCGGAGTACAATGAGCAGTTCTTC.

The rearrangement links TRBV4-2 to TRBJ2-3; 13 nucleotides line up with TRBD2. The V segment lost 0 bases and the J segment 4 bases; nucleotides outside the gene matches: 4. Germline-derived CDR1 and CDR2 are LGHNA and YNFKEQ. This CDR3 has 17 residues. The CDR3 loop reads CASSQELAGGGADTQYF. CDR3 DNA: TGTGCCAGCAGCCAAGAACTAGCGGGAGGGGGGGCAGATACGCAGTATTTT.

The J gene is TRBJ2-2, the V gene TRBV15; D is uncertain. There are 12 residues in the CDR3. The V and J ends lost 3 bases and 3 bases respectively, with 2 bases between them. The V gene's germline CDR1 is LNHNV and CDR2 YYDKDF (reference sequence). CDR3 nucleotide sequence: TGTGCCACCAGCAGCTACACCGGGGAGCTGTTTTTT. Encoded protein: CATSSYTGELFF.

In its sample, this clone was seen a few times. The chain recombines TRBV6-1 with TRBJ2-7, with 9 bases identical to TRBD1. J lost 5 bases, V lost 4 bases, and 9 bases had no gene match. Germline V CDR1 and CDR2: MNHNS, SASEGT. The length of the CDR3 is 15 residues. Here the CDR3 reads CASSGLRTGADEQYF. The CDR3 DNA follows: TGTGCCAGCAGTGGGCTAAGGACAGGGGCGGACGAGCAGTACTTC.

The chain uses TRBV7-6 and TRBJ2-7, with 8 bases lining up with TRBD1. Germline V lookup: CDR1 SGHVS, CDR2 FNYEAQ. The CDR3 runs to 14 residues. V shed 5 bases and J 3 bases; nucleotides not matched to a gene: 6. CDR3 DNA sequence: TGTGCCAGCAGCCCCGGGACAGGCATCTACGAGCAGTACTTC. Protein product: CASSPGTGIYEQYF.

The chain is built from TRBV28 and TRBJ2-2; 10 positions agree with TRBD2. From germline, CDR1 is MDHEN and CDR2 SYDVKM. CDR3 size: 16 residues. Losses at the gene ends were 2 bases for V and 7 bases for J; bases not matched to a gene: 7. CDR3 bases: TGTGCCAGCAGTTTAACAGCGGGAGGGCCCCACGGGGAGCTGTTTTTT. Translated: CASSLTAGGPHGELFF.

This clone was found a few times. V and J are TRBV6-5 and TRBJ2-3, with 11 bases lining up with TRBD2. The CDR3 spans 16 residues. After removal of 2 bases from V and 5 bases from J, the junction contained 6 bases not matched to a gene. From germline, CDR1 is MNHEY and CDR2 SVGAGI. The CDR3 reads CASSYEASGGIDTQYF. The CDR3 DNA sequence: TGTGCCAGCAGTTACGAGGCTAGCGGGGGGATAGATACGCAGTATTTT.

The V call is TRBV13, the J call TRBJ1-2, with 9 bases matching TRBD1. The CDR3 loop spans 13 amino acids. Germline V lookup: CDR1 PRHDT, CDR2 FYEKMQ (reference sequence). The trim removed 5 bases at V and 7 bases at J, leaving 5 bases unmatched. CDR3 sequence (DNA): TGTGCCAGCAGCGAAACAGGGGGCTTTGGCTACACCTTC. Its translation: CASSETGGFGYTF.

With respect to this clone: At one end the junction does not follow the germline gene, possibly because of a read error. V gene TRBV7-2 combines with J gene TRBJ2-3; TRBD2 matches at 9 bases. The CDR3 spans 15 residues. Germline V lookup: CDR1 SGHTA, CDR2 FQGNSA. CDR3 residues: CASSLAGETTDTQYF. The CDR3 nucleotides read TGTGCCAGCAGTTTAGCGGGAGAGACCACAGATACGCAGTATTTT.

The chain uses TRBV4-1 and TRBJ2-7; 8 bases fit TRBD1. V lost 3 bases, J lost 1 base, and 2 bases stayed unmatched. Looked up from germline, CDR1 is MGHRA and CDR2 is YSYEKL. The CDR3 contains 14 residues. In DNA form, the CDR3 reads TGCGCCAGCAGCCATGGGACAGGTTCCTACGAGCAGTACTTC. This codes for CASSHGTGSYEQYF.

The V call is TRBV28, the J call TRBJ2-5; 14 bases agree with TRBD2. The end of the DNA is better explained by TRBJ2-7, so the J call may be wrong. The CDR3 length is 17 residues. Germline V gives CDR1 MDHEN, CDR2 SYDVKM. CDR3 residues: CASSLGLAGGHSYEQYF. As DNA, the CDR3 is TGTGCCAGCAGTCTTGGACTAGCGGGAGGACACTCCTACGAGCAGTACTTC.

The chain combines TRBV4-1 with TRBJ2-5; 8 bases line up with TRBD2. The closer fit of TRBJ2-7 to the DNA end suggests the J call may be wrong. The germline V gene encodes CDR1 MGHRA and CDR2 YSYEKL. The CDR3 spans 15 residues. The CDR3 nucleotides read TGCGCCAGCAGCCAAGATCGGGGACTAGCCTACGAGCAGTACTTC. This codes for CASSQDRGLAYEQYF.

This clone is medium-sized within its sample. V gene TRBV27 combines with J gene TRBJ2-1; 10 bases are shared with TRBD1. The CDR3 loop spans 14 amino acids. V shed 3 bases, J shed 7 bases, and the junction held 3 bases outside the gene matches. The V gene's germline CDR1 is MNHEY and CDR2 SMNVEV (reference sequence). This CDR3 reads CASSLDRGWNEQFF. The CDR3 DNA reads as TGTGCCAGCAGTTTGGACAGGGGGTGGAATGAGCAGTTCTTC.

The CDR3 region has the DNA TGTGCCAGCTCACCACTCTCGCCCCAGACAGGCAATCTTAACTATGGCTACACCTTC. Its translation is CASSPLSPQTGNLNYGYTF. The J gene is TRBJ1-2, the V gene TRBV18; TRBD1 is a possible D gene (6 bases). The CDR3 loop spans 19 amino acids. V was clipped by 1 base and J by 1 base, with 22 bases between them. Germline V lookup: CDR1 KGHSH, CDR2 LQKENI.

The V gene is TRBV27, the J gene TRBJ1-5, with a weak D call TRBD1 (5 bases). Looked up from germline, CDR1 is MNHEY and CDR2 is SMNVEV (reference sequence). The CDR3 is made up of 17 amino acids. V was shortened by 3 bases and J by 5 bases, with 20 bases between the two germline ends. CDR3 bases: TGTGCCAGCAGTTTCCTCCCCCGGGGGGTGGGTGATCAGCCCCAGCATTTT. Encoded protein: CASSFLPRGVGDQPQHF.

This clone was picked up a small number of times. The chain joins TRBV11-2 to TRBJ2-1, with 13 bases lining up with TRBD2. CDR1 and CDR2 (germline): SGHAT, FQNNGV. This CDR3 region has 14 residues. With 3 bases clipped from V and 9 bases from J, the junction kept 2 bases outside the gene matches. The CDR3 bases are TGTGCCAGCAGCTTCAGACTAGCGGGGGGTGAGCAGTTCTTC. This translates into CASSFRLAGGEQFF.

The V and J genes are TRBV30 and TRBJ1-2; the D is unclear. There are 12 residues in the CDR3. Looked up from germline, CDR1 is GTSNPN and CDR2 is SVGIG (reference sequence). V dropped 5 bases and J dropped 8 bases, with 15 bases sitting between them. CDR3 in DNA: TGTGCCTGGGAGAGGGAAGGGTGGGGCTACACCTTC. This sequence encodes CAWEREGWGYTF.

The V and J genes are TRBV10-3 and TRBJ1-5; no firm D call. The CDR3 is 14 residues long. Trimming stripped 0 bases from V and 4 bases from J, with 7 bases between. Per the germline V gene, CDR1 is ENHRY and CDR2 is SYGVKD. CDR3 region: CAISESSDNQPQHF. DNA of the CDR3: TGTGCCATCAGTGAGTCGTCAGATAATCAGCCCCAGCATTTT.

DNA for the CDR3: TGTGCCAGCAGGTCCGGGACAGGGCCGTTCGAGCAGTACTTC. Its translation: CASRSGTGPFEQYF. The genes are TRBV6-5 and TRBJ2-7, with TRBD1 matching 9 bases. The CDR3 totals 14 residues. Germline V CDR1 and CDR2: MNHEY, SVGAGI. V shed 6 bases and J 6 bases; nucleotides not matched to a gene: 9.

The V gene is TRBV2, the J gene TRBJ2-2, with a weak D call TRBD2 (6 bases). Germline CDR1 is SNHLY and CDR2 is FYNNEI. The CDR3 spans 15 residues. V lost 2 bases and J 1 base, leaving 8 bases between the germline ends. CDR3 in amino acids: CASSERGLNTGELFF. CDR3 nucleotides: TGTGCCAGCAGTGAACGGGGGTTGAACACCGGGGAGCTGTTTTTT.

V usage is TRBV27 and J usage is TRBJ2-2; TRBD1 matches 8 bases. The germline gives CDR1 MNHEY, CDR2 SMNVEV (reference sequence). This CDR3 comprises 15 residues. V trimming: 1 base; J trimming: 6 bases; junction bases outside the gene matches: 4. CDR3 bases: TGTGCCAGCAGTTTATTTTCAGGGGGCCCCGGGGAGCTGTTTTTT. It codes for CASSLFSGGPGELFF.

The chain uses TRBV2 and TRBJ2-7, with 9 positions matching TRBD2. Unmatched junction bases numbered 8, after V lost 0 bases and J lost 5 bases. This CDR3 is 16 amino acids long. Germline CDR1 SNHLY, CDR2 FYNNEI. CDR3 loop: CASSEALSGRGDEQYF. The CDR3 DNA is TGTGCCAGCAGTGAAGCCCTTAGCGGGAGAGGCGACGAGCAGTACTTC.

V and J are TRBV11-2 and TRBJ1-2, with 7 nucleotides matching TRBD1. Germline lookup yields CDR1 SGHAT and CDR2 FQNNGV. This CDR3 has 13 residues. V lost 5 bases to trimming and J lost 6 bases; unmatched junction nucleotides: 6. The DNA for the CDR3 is TGTGCCAGCAGCCATCGACAGGGCGATGGCTACACCTTC. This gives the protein CASSHRQGDGYTF.

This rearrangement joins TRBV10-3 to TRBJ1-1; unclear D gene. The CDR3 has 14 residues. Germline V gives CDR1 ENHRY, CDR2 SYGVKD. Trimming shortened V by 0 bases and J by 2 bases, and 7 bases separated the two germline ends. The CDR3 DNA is TGTGCCATCAGTGAGTCGAGCTCAAACACTGAAGCTTTCTTT. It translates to CAISESSSNTEAFF.